The 21 T cell receptor beta chains given below trace back to one sample, sequenced in a study of human T cells and chemical hapten exposure. TCRdb re-called the RACE reads with MiXCR, one entry per CDR3 protein. The sample shows approximately 90,000 distinct CDR3 sequences, 27% of them seen only once. The time point: patch test 3, about 24 weeks after DPC sensitization. Described treatment: therapeutic diphenylcyclopropenone sensitization with weekly scalp DPC. Sequenced material: whole blood, taken in connection with sensitization to the hapten diphenylcyclopropenone (DPC). The source of these receptors is a man aged 40-49 years with alopecia areata. Some clones in this sample may be carry-over from other donors' samples.

The gene calls are TRBV10-2 and TRBJ2-1; D remains ambiguous. The CDR3 has 15 amino acids. Germline-derived CDR1 and CDR2 are WSHSY and SAAADI. Trimming pared 7 bases from V and 3 bases from J, leaving 16 bases between. CDR3 loop: CASKERPGYYNEQFF. CDR3 coding DNA: TGCGCCAGCAAAGAGCGCCCCGGATACTACAATGAGCAGTTCTTC.

The chain is built from TRBV6-5 and TRBJ2-4, with 7 bases that match TRBD1. Germline loops: CDR1 MNHEY, CDR2 SVGAGI. With 2 bases clipped from V and 5 bases from J, the junction kept 3 bases outside the gene matches. The CDR3 totals 14 residues. The DNA of the CDR3 is TGTGCCAGCAGTTACGGGGACAGCGAAAACATTCAGTACTTC. This sequence encodes CASSYGDSENIQYF.

CDR3 sequence: CASGRTGSLYGYTF. CDR3 sequence (DNA): TGTGCCAGCGGCCGGACAGGGAGCCTGTATGGCTACACCTTC. The gene calls are TRBV7-2 and TRBJ1-2; 8 bases line up with TRBD1. The V gene end was trimmed by 8 bases and the J gene end by 5 bases; junction bases not matched to a gene: 10. Germline V lookup: CDR1 SGHTA, CDR2 FQGNSA. The CDR3 sequence is 14 residues long.

The chain joins TRBV5-1 to TRBJ1-1; maybe TRBD1 (5 bases). V was clipped by 3 bases and J by 6 bases, with 15 bases between them. Germline V gene data show CDR1 as SGHRS and CDR2 as YFSETQ. CDR3 length: 14 amino acids. CDR3 residues: CASSWGFEEAEAFF. CDR3 DNA sequence: TGCGCCAGCAGCTGGGGGTTTGAGGAGGCTGAAGCTTTCTTT.

The chain has TRBV28 and TRBJ2-5; 7 bases agree with TRBD2. Losses at the gene ends were 5 bases for V and 4 bases for J; bases not matched to a gene: 1. The CDR3 has 12 amino acids. Germline V gives CDR1 MDHEN, CDR2 SYDVKM. CDR3 bases: TGTGCCAGCAGTCCGGGGGGAGAGACCCAGTACTTC. As protein: CASSPGGETQYF.

Concerning this clonotype itself: One end of the junction does not line up with germline, which may come from a read error. The J gene is TRBJ2-1, the V gene TRBV18, with a possible D match to TRBD2 (6 bases). The CDR3 is 11 residues long. CDR1 KGHSH and CDR2 LQKENI come from the germline V gene. CDR3: CASSPGGAVLF. The CDR3 nucleotides are TGTGCCAGCTCACCGGGGGGTGCAGTTCTCTTC.

In this sample, this clonotype turned up once. This rearrangement joins TRBV12-3 or TRBV12-4 to TRBJ2-5; 9 bases line up with TRBD2. J lost 4 bases, V lost 4 bases, and 7 bases had no gene match. The CDR3 has 15 residues. The CDR3 DNA follows: TGTGCCAGCAGTTCGGTTAGCGGGAGCGGAGAGACCCAGTACTTC. Residues: CASSSVSGSGETQYF.

The rearrangement joins TRBV12-3 or TRBV12-4 to TRBJ2-7; 13 positions agree with TRBD2. The junction had 17 bases not matched to a gene; V was cut back by 3 bases and J by 6 bases. The CDR3 sequence is 19 residues long. Written as DNA, the CDR3 is TGTGCCAGCAGTTTTACTAGGGGGCGGACTAGCGGGAGTCTGGTCGAGCAGTACTTC. Protein: CASSFTRGRTSGSLVEQYF.

This clonotype was picked up one time. The V gene is TRBV5-1, the J gene TRBJ2-7; TRBD1 agrees at 8 bases. The junction had 9 bases not matched to a gene; V was cut back by 4 bases and J by 3 bases. Germline CDR1 is SGHRS and CDR2 is YFSETQ. The CDR3 has 15 residues. CDR3: CASSPSTGTGYEQYF. CDR3 DNA sequence: TGCGCCAGCAGCCCGAGTACCGGGACAGGCTACGAGCAGTACTTC. The full variable domain, rest sourced from reference TRBV5-1 and TRBJ2-7, is KAGVTQTPRYLIKTRGQQVTLSCSPISGHRSVSWYQQTPGQGLQFLFEYFSETQRNKGNFPGRFSGRQFSNSRSEMNVSTLELGDSALYLCASSPSTGTGYEQYFGPGTRLTVT.

V gene TRBV20-1 combines with J gene TRBJ2-6, with TRBD2 as a possible D gene (5 bases). There are 14 residues in the CDR3. V lost 3 bases, J lost 1 base, and 7 bases lay in between. Germline assignment: CDR1 DFQATT and CDR2 SNEGSKA (reference sequence). The CDR3 reads CSASWESGANVLTF. Here the CDR3 DNA reads TGCAGTGCTAGTTGGGAGTCTGGGGCCAACGTCCTGACTTTC.

The chain employs TRBV12-3 or TRBV12-4 and TRBJ1-1, with D perhaps matching TRBD1 (5 bases). This CDR3 contains 18 residues. Trimming pared 7 bases from V and 0 bases from J, leaving 24 bases between. In DNA form, the CDR3 reads TGTGCCAGCACCCACCGGGACTCCCGGGTTAATATGAACACTGAAGCTTTCTTT. Amino acids: CASTHRDSRVNMNTEAFF.

This clonotype was detected a few times. The chain has TRBV28 and TRBJ2-5; perhaps TRBD2 as D (6 bases). This CDR3 is built from 13 residues. The V gene lost 8 bases and the J gene lost 0 bases, with 10 bases spanning the gap. Germline CDR1 reads MDHEN; CDR2 reads SYDVKM. In nucleotides, the CDR3 is TGTGCCAGCTTCCAGCGGGACCAAGAGACCCAGTACTTC. Translation gives CASFQRDQETQYF.

This clonotype was observed a handful of times. The J gene is TRBJ2-7, the V gene TRBV5-1, with a weak D call TRBD2 (5 bases). Germline V gives CDR1 SGHRS, CDR2 YFSETQ. The CDR3 extends over 15 amino acids. The ends were cut back, 3 bases at V and 2 bases at J, with 15 bases in the middle. The CDR3 region has the DNA TGCGCCAGCAGCTACCTTGGACTCGATACCTACGAGCAGTACTTC. Translation: CASSYLGLDTYEQYF. The whole variable domain, remainder taken from reference TRBV5-1 and TRBJ2-7, is KAGVTQTPRYLIKTRGQQVTLSCSPISGHRSVSWYQQTPGQGLQFLFEYFSETQRNKGNFPGRFSGRQFSNSRSEMNVSTLELGDSALYLCASSYLGLDTYEQYFGPGTRLTVT.

This clonotype was counted only a few times. The CDR3 nucleotides are TGTGCCAGCACCACCCCCGGGACCGGCGGAGACAATGAGCAGTTCTTC. Amino acids: CASTTPGTGGDNEQFF. The rearrangement links TRBV5-4 to TRBJ2-1, with D perhaps assigned TRBD1 or TRBD2 (5 bases each). V lost 6 bases and J lost 5, with 21 bases in between. The V gene's germline CDR1 is SGHNT and CDR2 YYREEE (reference sequence). This CDR3 comprises 16 residues.

The chain combines TRBV5-1 with TRBJ1-5, with a possible D match to TRBD1 (5 bases). V lost 4 bases to trimming and J lost 2 bases, with 10 bases between them. In germline, CDR1 is SGHRS, CDR2 YFSETQ. This CDR3 has 14 amino acids. The CDR3 DNA is TGCGCCAGCAGCGTCGAAGGGGGCAATCAGCCCCAGCATTTT. This sequence encodes CASSVEGGNQPQHF.

This clonotype has only a few counts. This chain uses TRBV5-8 with TRBJ2-7; a weak D match, TRBD1 (6 bases). CDR3 length equals 16 residues. The germline CDR1 and CDR2 sequences are SGHTS and YDEGEE. V lost 0 bases, J lost 0 bases, and 13 bases lay in between. CDR3 sequence (DNA): TGTGCCAGCAGCTTGGAGGGCTCGGGACACTCCTACGAGCAGTACTTC. Translated, it gives CASSLEGSGHSYEQYF.

This chain uses TRBV20-1 with TRBJ2-3; TRBD2 aligns across 7 bases. The germline V gene has CDR1 DFQATT and CDR2 SNEGSKA (reference sequence). J was trimmed by 0 bases and V by 6 bases; bases with no gene match: 9. This CDR3 spans 15 amino acids. CDR3 sequence reads: CSAETSASSTDTQYF. The CDR3 DNA follows: TGCAGTGCGGAAACTAGCGCATCTAGCACAGATACGCAGTATTTT.

This sequence joins TRBV4-3 and TRBJ2-1; 7 bases are a match to TRBD2. Germline loops: CDR1 LGHNA, CDR2 YSLEER. V was pared by 1 base and J by 4 bases, with 4 bases of the junction left unmatched. The CDR3 totals 15 residues. DNA of the CDR3: TGCGCCAGCAGCCAAGTTGCTAGCGGATACAATGAGCAGTTCTTC. It is translated as CASSQVASGYNEQFF.

V is TRBV12-3 or TRBV12-4 and J is TRBJ1-1, with TRBD1 matching 10 bases. Trimming took 5 bases from V and 6 from J; bases not matched to a gene: 6. The CDR3 consists of 14 residues. DNA for the CDR3: TGTGCCAGCAGTCGCGGACAGGGGGTTCCTGAAGCTTTCTTT. Amino acid sequence: CASSRGQGVPEAFF.

The V and J genes are TRBV5-6 and TRBJ2-1; D not certain. V lost 0 bases, J lost 9 bases, and 7 bases lay in between. Germline V gives CDR1 SGHDT, CDR2 YYEEEE. This CDR3 region has 12 residues. The CDR3 reads CASSLAFGEQFF. Written as DNA, the CDR3 is TGTGCCAGCAGCTTGGCCTTTGGTGAGCAGTTCTTC.

This clonotype was detected a few times. The rearrangement joins TRBV19 to TRBJ2-5; D is possibly TRBD1 or TRBD2 (7 bases each). V dropped 3 bases and J dropped 4 bases, with 12 bases sitting between them. Germline V gene data show CDR1 as LNHDA and CDR2 as SQIVND (reference sequence). The CDR3 is 14 amino acids. CDR3 protein: CASSIGRGGETQYF. The CDR3 nucleotides read TGTGCCAGTAGTATCGGCAGGGGGGGAGAGACCCAGTACTTC.